Listed below are T cell receptor beta chains from one sample, sequenced in a study of cytomegalovirus exposure and HLA in healthy donors. Assay used: immunoSEQ multiplex PCR; TCRdb lists only in-frame clones, some missing. The top ten hold 2% to 2.5% of the sample, which has about 160,000 clones, 86% seen once. Sequencing was performed on PBMCs. The receptors were sampled from a woman between 18 and 30 years old in good health and CMV-seronegative. CDR3s leave out the opening cysteine and the closing phenylalanine or tryptophan. The D gene is left open where the match is weak.

CDR3: ASSRDRRSGANVLT
D: TRBD1
J: TRBJ2-6
V: TRBV4-3

CDR3: SVEENSYGYT
D: NA
J: TRBJ1-2
V: TRBV29-1

CDR3: ASSYKQELTYEQY
D: NA
J: TRBJ2-7
V: TRBV6-5

CDR3: ASSFGQNQPQH
D: NA
J: TRBJ1-5
V: TRBV5-1

CDR3: ASSLSDRKNQPQH
D: TRBD1
J: TRBJ1-5
V: TRBV4-3

CDR3: ASSPPQGSYGYT
D: NA
J: TRBJ1-2
V: TRBV18

CDR3: ASSYKGARVIYGYT
D: TRBD1
J: TRBJ1-2
V: TRBV6-5

CDR3: ASSQDRDRGSYEQY
D: TRBD1
J: TRBJ2-7
V: TRBV14

CDR3: ATSPRGDRAGYEQY
D: NA
J: TRBJ2-7
V: TRBV15

CDR3: ASSLDPRRPQH
D: NA
J: TRBJ1-5
V: TRBV7-2

CDR3: ASTSQGGQNGYT
D: NA
J: TRBJ1-2
V: TRBV18

CDR3: ASSTGLAGVYEQY
D: TRBD2
J: TRBJ2-7
V: TRBV5-1

CDR3: ASGQGVVKDEQF
D: TRBD1
J: TRBJ2-1
V: TRBV5-4

CDR3: ASSFLDRGNV
D: TRBD1
J: TRBJ2-1
V: TRBV7-2

CDR3: ASSLQSPSSYNEQF
D: NA
J: TRBJ2-1
V: TRBV7-3

CDR3: ASRGTANTGELF
D: TRBD1
J: TRBJ2-2
V: TRBV6-5

CDR3: ASSPETGNTEAF
D: NA
J: TRBJ1-1
V: TRBV7-9

CDR3: ASRETGTSGVSYNEQF
D: TRBD2
J: TRBJ2-1
V: TRBV5-1

CDR3: ASSPRDGTNYGYT
D: NA
J: TRBJ1-2
V: TRBV5-1

CDR3: ASSQEDRTGWEKLF
D: TRBD1
J: TRBJ1-4
V: TRBV4-1

CDR3: ASSLVDADYGYT
D: NA
J: TRBJ1-2
V: TRBV7-9

CDR3: ASSVGAENEKLF
D: NA
J: TRBJ1-4
V: TRBV9

CDR3: ASSQTLPEETTAWVHEQY
D: NA
J: TRBJ2-7
V: TRBV4-3

CDR3: ASSHRSTYGYT
D: NA
J: TRBJ1-2
V: TRBV19

CDR3: ASSEALGRPNTEAF
D: NA
J: TRBJ1-1
V: TRBV6-1

CDR3: ASSASGASYEQY
D: TRBD2
J: TRBJ2-7
V: TRBV5-1

CDR3: ASSPGGRNTGELF
D: NA
J: TRBJ2-2
V: TRBV18

CDR3: ASGLRAGVDNEQY
D: TRBD2
J: TRBJ2-7
V: TRBV12-5

CDR3: ASTVQGETEAF
D: TRBD1
J: TRBJ1-1
V: TRBV10-3

CDR3: ASSIRRAEETQY
D: NA
J: TRBJ2-5
V: TRBV19

CDR3: ASRSGTGGGTEAF
D: TRBD1
J: TRBJ1-1
V: TRBV7-8

CDR3: ATKQGGGRTEAF
D: TRBD1
J: TRBJ1-1
V: TRBV27

CDR3: ASRVGQISGLQETQY
D: TRBD1
J: TRBJ2-5
V: TRBV5-6

CDR3: ASSVGQQETQY
D: TRBD1
J: TRBJ2-5
V: TRBV9

CDR3: ASSMTGRDTEAF
D: TRBD1
J: TRBJ1-1
V: TRBV19

CDR3: AIKGSRYNEQF
D: NA
J: TRBJ2-1
V: TRBV10-3

CDR3: ASERGGADTQY
D: TRBD2
J: TRBJ2-3
V: TRBV2

CDR3: SVVLWREGADTQY
D: TRBD2
J: TRBJ2-3
V: TRBV29-1

CDR3: ASNTGTGDEQY
D: TRBD1
J: TRBJ2-7
V: TRBV7-9

CDR3: ASSSSGTLINEQY
D: NA
J: TRBJ2-7
V: TRBV7-9

CDR3: ASRAWRPDPYGYT
D: NA
J: TRBJ1-2
V: TRBV27

CDR3: ASSVAVAGRNEQF
D: TRBD2
J: TRBJ2-1
V: TRBV9

CDR3: ASSSTAGTGGTEAF
D: TRBD1
J: TRBJ1-1
V: TRBV5-1

CDR3: SVEGGGTQETQY
D: NA
J: TRBJ2-5
V: TRBV29-1

CDR3: ASSDFGQAKNQPQH
D: NA
J: TRBJ1-5
V: TRBV6-1

CDR3: ASSPSGQGHEKLF
D: TRBD1
J: TRBJ1-4
V: TRBV4-3

CDR3: ASSQSGGGSNQPQH
D: TRBD1
J: TRBJ1-5
V: TRBV23-1

CDR3: SVETGRSYEQY
D: NA
J: TRBJ2-7
V: TRBV29-1

CDR3: ASSALSGLAGADTQY
D: TRBD2
J: TRBJ2-3
V: TRBV2

CDR3: ASSSPSGTEETQY
D: TRBD1
J: TRBJ2-5
V: TRBV5-1

CDR3: ASRQGEDEQY
D: NA
J: TRBJ2-7
V: TRBV19

CDR3: ASSLVGGWGYEQY
D: TRBD2
J: TRBJ2-7
V: TRBV7-9

CDR3: AISDGRQGGEQY
D: TRBD1
J: TRBJ2-7
V: TRBV10-3

CDR3: ASSQPARQGAEAF
D: TRBD1
J: TRBJ1-1
V: TRBV4-2

CDR3: ASSDTGETTYEQY
D: TRBD1
J: TRBJ2-7
V: TRBV7-9

CDR3: ASSFDRVGGYT
D: TRBD1
J: TRBJ1-2
V: TRBV5-6

CDR3: ASSLVFGRSTDTQY
D: NA
J: TRBJ2-3
V: TRBV7-6

CDR3: ASSLRQGGPYEQY
D: TRBD2
J: TRBJ2-7
V: TRBV5-1

CDR3: ASSVLEGYNEQF
D: NA
J: TRBJ2-1
V: TRBV9